These 17 T cell receptor beta chains were sequenced from one sample in a study of Tregs in tolerant kidney transplant recipients. Sequencing used immunoSEQ multiplex PCR; TCRdb keeps in-frame clones, though not all of them. The data hold about 240,000 clones, with around 81% observed a single time. Material: CD4+ T cells from blood. Source of these receptors: a human donor in good health.

The V and J genes are TRBV5-1 and TRBJ2-3; TRBD2 aligns across 15 bases. The V gene's germline CDR1 is SGHRS and CDR2 YFSETQ. The J segment lost 5 bases and the V segment lost 7 bases, leaving 11 bases of the junction unmatched. The CDR3 runs to 17 residues. CDR3 coding DNA: TGCGCCAGCCGGACTAGCGGGAGGGCCCGGATAGGAGATACGCAGTATTTT. It specifies CASRTSGRARIGDTQYF.

The rearrangement links TRBV5-1 to TRBJ2-7; 11 bases fit TRBD2. Germline CDR1 is SGHRS and CDR2 is YFSETQ. Unmatched junction bases numbered 3, after V lost 2 bases and J lost 5 bases. This CDR3 is built from 14 residues. DNA of the CDR3: TGCGCCAGCAGCTTTTCGACTAGCGGGAACGAGCAGTACTTC. Protein product: CASSFSTSGNEQYF.

The chain uses TRBV18 and TRBJ2-3, with TRBD1 matching over 7 bases. Germline values: CDR1 KGHSH, CDR2 LQKENI. The length of the CDR3 is 13 residues. After removal of 7 bases from V and 0 bases from J, the junction contained 1 base not matched to a gene. CDR3 sequence (DNA): TGTGCCAGCTTGGACAGGAGCACAGATACGCAGTATTTT. Translated: CASLDRSTDTQYF.

The chain employs TRBV25-1 and TRBJ2-3; D call uncertain. The germline V gene encodes CDR1 MGHDK and CDR2 SYGVNS. With 1 base removed from V and 2 bases from J, the gap between germline ends came to 10 bases. The CDR3 sequence is 15 residues long. The CDR3 spells CASSEFGRPTDTQYF. The CDR3 region has the DNA TGTGCCAGCAGTGAATTCGGCAGACCCACAGATACGCAGTATTTT.

The rearrangement links TRBV30 to TRBJ1-1, with D tentatively TRBD1 (6 bases). The CDR3 has 13 amino acids. Germline loops: CDR1 GTSNPN, CDR2 SVGIG (reference sequence). V was pared by 4 bases and J by 5 bases, with 14 bases between. CDR3 amino acids: CAWMRGAGTEAFF. CDR3 in DNA: TGTGCCTGGATGCGGGGGGCGGGTACTGAAGCTTTCTTT.

V gene TRBV7-9 combines with J gene TRBJ2-7; no firm D call. Germline values: CDR1 SEHNR, CDR2 FQNEAQ (reference sequence). The V and J ends lost 4 bases and 7 bases respectively, with 11 bases between them. The CDR3 extends over 12 amino acids. The CDR3 here is CASSSPSGEQYF. The CDR3 coding sequence is TGTGCCAGCAGCTCCCCCTCGGGTGAGCAGTACTTC.

This chain connects TRBV6-5 to TRBJ2-5; unclear D gene. Trimming removed 8 bases at V and 7 bases at J, with 11 bases between. This CDR3 is built from 11 residues. The germline gives CDR1 MNHEY, CDR2 SVGAGI. The CDR3 sequence is CASSAKGTQYF. As DNA, the CDR3 is TGTGCCAGCTCCGCGAAAGGGACCCAGTACTTC.

The chain carries TRBV4-2 and TRBJ2-1; 7 bases line up with TRBD1. The CDR3 spans 15 residues. The germline V gene has CDR1 LGHNA and CDR2 YNFKEQ. The V gene end was trimmed by 1 base and the J gene end by 10 bases; junction bases not matched to a gene: 10. The CDR3 DNA follows: TGTGCCAGCAGCCAAGCCGGGACAGAGATCGACGAGCAGTTCTTC. Amino acid sequence: CASSQAGTEIDEQFF.

This sequence joins TRBV7-9 and TRBJ2-1; maybe TRBD2 (6 bases). Germline V gives CDR1 SEHNR, CDR2 FQNEAQ (reference sequence). The CDR3 spans 17 residues. Trimming shortened V by 2 bases and J by 2 bases, and 16 bases separated the two germline ends. CDR3: CASSLRDGSYTYNEQFF. In DNA form, the CDR3 reads TGTGCCAGCAGCTTAAGGGACGGGAGCTATACCTACAATGAGCAGTTCTTC.

As concerns this clone: The identical CDR3 is also encoded by other nucleotide sequences in the sample. The chain couples TRBV5-4 to TRBJ2-1; 8 positions agree with TRBD1. Germline CDR1 and CDR2: SGHNT and YYREEE (reference sequence). The CDR3 totals 15 residues. The junction had 6 bases not matched to a gene; V was cut back by 0 bases and J by 7 bases. CDR3 bases: TGTGCCAGCAGCTTGGTGGGACGGACAGGGAATGAGCAGTTCTTC. Translated, it gives CASSLVGRTGNEQFF.

The gene calls are TRBV30 and TRBJ1-6; no firm D call. V was pared by 3 bases and J by 9 bases, with 12 bases between. The CDR3 contains 13 residues. CDR1 GTSNPN and CDR2 SVGIG come from the germline V gene (reference sequence). CDR3 sequence: CAWRDSRVSPLHF. CDR3 nucleotide sequence: TGTGCCTGGAGGGACTCAAGGGTTTCACCCCTCCACTTT.

J is TRBJ2-1 and V is TRBV7-8; perhaps TRBD1 as D (5 bases). CDR1 SGHVS and CDR2 FQNEAQ come from the germline V gene. V lost 8 bases and J 6 bases, leaving 11 bases between the germline ends. The CDR3 contains 12 residues. The CDR3 DNA follows: TGTGCCAGCGGCGGACAATTCAATGAGCAGTTCTTC. Residues: CASGGQFNEQFF.

The genes are TRBV6-5 and TRBJ1-5, with D perhaps matching TRBD1 (5 bases). CDR3 size: 15 residues. Trimming removed 4 bases from V and 2 bases from J, with 12 bases in between. CDR1 MNHEY and CDR2 SVGAGI come from the germline V gene. CDR3 residues: CASSSTGVGNQPQHF. The CDR3 nucleotides read TGTGCCAGCAGTTCCACGGGGGTTGGCAATCAGCCCCAGCATTTT.

Comments on this clone: Germline and junction disagree at one end, which may indicate a read error. J is TRBJ2-3 and V is TRBV7-9; TRBD2 matches 10 bases. The length of the CDR3 is 17 residues. Germline V gene sequence: CDR1 SEHNR, CDR2 FQNEAQ (reference sequence). CDR3 region: CASGLSLAGPSTDTQYF. The DNA for the CDR3 is TGTGCCAGCGGCTTATCACTAGCGGGGCCGAGCACAGATACGCAGTATTTT.

V gene TRBV4-1 combines with J gene TRBJ1-2; D is unresolved. Germline CDR1 and CDR2: MGHRA and YSYEKL. V was cut by 1 base and J by 4 bases, with 16 bases left in between. CDR3 length equals 16 residues. In DNA form, the CDR3 reads TGCGCCAGCAGCCAAGGGCCGGCCGCTGGAGTCTATGGCTACACCTTC. As protein: CASSQGPAAGVYGYTF.

The chain joins TRBV6-5 to TRBJ1-1; D not resolved. V was pared by 3 bases and J by 1 base, with 9 bases between. The CDR3 totals 14 residues. From germline, CDR1 is MNHEY and CDR2 SVGAGI. The CDR3 reads CASSYRQTNTEAFF. CDR3 DNA: TGTGCCAGCAGTTATAGGCAGACGAACACTGAAGCTTTCTTT.

V usage is TRBV19 and J usage is TRBJ2-7, with TRBD2 matching over 9 bases. Germline CDR1 and CDR2: LNHDA and SQIVND (reference sequence). V shed 1 base and J 0 bases; nucleotides not matched to a gene: 7. This CDR3 contains 17 residues. CDR3 loop: CASSIAGLAGNSYEQYF. CDR3 in DNA: TGTGCCAGTAGTATAGCTGGTCTAGCGGGGAACTCCTACGAGCAGTACTTC.